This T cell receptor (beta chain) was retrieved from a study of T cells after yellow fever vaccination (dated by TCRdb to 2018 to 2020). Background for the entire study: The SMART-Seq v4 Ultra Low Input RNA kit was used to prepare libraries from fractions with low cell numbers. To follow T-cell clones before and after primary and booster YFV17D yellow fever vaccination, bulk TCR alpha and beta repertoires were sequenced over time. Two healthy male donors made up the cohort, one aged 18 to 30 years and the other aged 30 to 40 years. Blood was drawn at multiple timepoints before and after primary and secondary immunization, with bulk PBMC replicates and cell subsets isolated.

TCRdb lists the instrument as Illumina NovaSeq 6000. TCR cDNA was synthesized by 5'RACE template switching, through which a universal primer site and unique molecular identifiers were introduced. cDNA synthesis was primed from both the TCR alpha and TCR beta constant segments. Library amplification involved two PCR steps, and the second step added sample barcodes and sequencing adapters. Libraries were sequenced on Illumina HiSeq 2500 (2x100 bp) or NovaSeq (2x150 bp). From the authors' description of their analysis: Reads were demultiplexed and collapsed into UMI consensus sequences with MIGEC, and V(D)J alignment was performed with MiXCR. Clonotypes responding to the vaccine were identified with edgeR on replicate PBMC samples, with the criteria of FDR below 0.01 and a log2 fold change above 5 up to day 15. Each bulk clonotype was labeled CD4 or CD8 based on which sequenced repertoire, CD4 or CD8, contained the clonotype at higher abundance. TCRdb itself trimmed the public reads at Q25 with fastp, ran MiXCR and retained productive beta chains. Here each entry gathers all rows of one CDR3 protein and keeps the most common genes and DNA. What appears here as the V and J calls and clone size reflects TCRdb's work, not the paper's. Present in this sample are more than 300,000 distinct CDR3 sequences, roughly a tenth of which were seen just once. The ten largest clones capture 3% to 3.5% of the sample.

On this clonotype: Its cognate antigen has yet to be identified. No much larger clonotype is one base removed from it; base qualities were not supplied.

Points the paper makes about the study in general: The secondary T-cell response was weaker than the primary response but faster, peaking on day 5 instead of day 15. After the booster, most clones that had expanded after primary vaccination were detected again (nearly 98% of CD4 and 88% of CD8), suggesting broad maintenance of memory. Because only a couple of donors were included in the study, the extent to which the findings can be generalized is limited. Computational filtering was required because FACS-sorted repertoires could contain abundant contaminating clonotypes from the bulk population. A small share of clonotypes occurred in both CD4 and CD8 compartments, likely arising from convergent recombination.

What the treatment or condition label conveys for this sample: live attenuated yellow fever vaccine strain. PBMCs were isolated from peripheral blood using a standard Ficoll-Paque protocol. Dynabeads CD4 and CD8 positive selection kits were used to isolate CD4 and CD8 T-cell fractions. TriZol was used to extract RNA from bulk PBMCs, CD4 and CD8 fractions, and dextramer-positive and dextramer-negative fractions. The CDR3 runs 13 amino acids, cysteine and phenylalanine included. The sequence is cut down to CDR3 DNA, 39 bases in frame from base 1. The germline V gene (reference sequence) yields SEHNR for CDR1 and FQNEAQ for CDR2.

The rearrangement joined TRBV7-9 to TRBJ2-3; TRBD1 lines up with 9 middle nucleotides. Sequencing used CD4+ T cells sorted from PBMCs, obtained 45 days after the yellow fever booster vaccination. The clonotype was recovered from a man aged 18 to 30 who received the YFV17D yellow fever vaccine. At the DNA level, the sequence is TGTGCTGGGACAGGGAGTGGGACAGATACGCAGTATTTT. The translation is CAGTGSGTDTQYF.